This T cell receptor (beta chain) stems from a study of T cell responses to AZD1222 COVID-19 vaccine. Study-level points and caveats: Two AZD1222 doses significantly raised spike-specific TCR breadth and depth over controls. Clonal diversity was possibly underestimated, and white British individuals and females predominated among donors.

Per the germline V gene, CDR1 is MGHRA and CDR2 is YSYEKL. The CDR3 is made up of 14 amino acids. With 5 bases removed from V and 0 bases from J, the gap between germline ends came to 7 bases. Here immunoSEQ multiplex PCR was the method, and the copy in TCRdb shows in-frame clones only, minus some. Of around 71,000 clones listed, 80% are singletons. Details on this clone: Its antigen is currently unknown.

The chain uses TRBV4-1 and TRBJ1-4; the D is unclear. The specimen comprised peripheral blood, sampled 28 days after the second AZD1222 dose. This clonotype originated in an adult who received the AZD1222 COVID-19 vaccine. The CDR3 is CASSLSSTNEKLFF. CDR3 in DNA: TGCGCCAGCAGCTTATCGTCAACTAATGAAAAACTGTTTTTT.